This is a list of T cell receptor beta chains from one sample in a study of tumor-infiltrating lymphocytes in localized non-small cell lung cancer. Sequencing used immunoSEQ multiplex PCR; TCRdb keeps in-frame clones, though not all of them. The data contain roughly 13,000 clones, roughly 82% of them singletons. The sequenced sample consisted of lung tumor tissue. Receptors originate from a human donor with non-small cell lung cancer. The conserved cysteine and the conserved F or W are not part of the CDR3 here. Expanded clones are given a class, and other clones once, few, many or no size at all.

clone size: .; J gene: TRBJ1-3; V gene: TRBV15; CDR3 protein: ATSRDFSGNTIY
clone size: .; J gene: TRBJ1-4; V gene: TRBV6-5; CDR3 protein: ASSYTGQSSEKLF
clone size: few; J gene: TRBJ1-1; V gene: TRBV29-1; CDR3 protein: SVDRALNTEAF
clone size: .; J gene: TRBJ1-2; V gene: TRBV11-2; CDR3 protein: ASSSVAAYGYT
clone size: .; J gene: TRBJ1-6; V gene: TRBV6-6; CDR3 protein: ASIKDGGNSPLH
clone size: .; J gene: TRBJ2-7; V gene: TRBV2; CDR3 protein: ASSVPGSWEQY
clone size: .; J gene: TRBJ2-1; V gene: TRBV5-5; CDR3 protein: ASSLLRLAGWNEQF
clone size: .; J gene: TRBJ1-2; V gene: TRBV6-1; CDR3 protein: ASSSGTGEYGYT
clone size: .; J gene: TRBJ1-4; V gene: TRBV4-2; CDR3 protein: ASSPRRINEKLF
clone size: .; J gene: TRBJ1-3; V gene: TRBV5-1; CDR3 protein: ASSLAQGARNTIY
clone size: .; J gene: TRBJ2-1; V gene: TRBV7-9; CDR3 protein: ASSHGLAGGQNEQF
clone size: .; J gene: TRBJ1-4; V gene: TRBV5-5; CDR3 protein: ASSLGQGMNEKLF
clone size: .; J gene: TRBJ2-5; V gene: TRBV5-6; CDR3 protein: ASSIGTHQETQY
clone size: .; J gene: TRBJ1-2; V gene: TRBV28; CDR3 protein: ASSPPQRPYGYT
clone size: .; J gene: TRBJ2-7; V gene: TRBV19; CDR3 protein: ASSLRPGQRSYEQY
clone size: .; J gene: TRBJ1-2; V gene: TRBV9; CDR3 protein: ASTGTLESPIGSCT
clone size: .; J gene: TRBJ2-7; V gene: TRBV5-1; CDR3 protein: ASSPAGRYEQY
clone size: .; J gene: TRBJ1-4; V gene: TRBV10-3; CDR3 protein: AISEGRSEKLF
clone size: .; J gene: TRBJ1-4; V gene: TRBV6-4; CDR3 protein: ASSDPDRATTNEKLF
clone size: .; J gene: TRBJ2-7; V gene: TRBV19; CDR3 protein: ASSSPTGREQY
clone size: few; J gene: TRBJ1-5; V gene: TRBV6-5; CDR3 protein: ASSPTTGHQPQH
clone size: .; J gene: TRBJ1-2; V gene: TRBV2; CDR3 protein: ASSASQGTGGYT
clone size: .; J gene: TRBJ1-1; V gene: TRBV6-4; CDR3 protein: ASSEIAGNTEAF
clone size: .; J gene: TRBJ2-7; V gene: TRBV28; CDR3 protein: ASSLRTHEQY
clone size: .; J gene: TRBJ1-2; V gene: TRBV30; CDR3 protein: ACANYGYT
clone size: .; J gene: TRBJ2-7; V gene: TRBV5-4; CDR3 protein: ASSLAQGDIYEQY
clone size: .; J gene: TRBJ2-7; V gene: TRBV29-1; CDR3 protein: SVAGGAYEQY
clone size: .; J gene: TRBJ2-7; V gene: TRBV4-1; CDR3 protein: ASSPMRSSYEQY
clone size: .; J gene: TRBJ1-6; V gene: TRBV2; CDR3 protein: ASRERTGYNSPLH
clone size: .; J gene: TRBJ1-1; V gene: TRBV7-6; CDR3 protein: ASSLGGQGDEAF
clone size: .; J gene: TRBJ1-1; V gene: TRBV11-3; CDR3 protein: ASSPGRGTGMTEAF
clone size: .; J gene: TRBJ1-4; V gene: TRBV6-1; CDR3 protein: ASSETKSPEKLF
clone size: .; J gene: TRBJ1-1; V gene: TRBV5-4; CDR3 protein: ASSRLGDTEAF
clone size: .; J gene: TRBJ2-7; V gene: TRBV11-2; CDR3 protein: ASSLDFGQGTYEQY
clone size: .; J gene: TRBJ1-5; V gene: TRBV27; CDR3 protein: ASSHGYSNQPQH
clone size: .; J gene: TRBJ2-3; V gene: TRBV30; CDR3 protein: AWAGTSYY
clone size: .; J gene: TRBJ1-1; V gene: TRBV15; CDR3 protein: ATSRENTEAF
clone size: large; J gene: TRBJ1-1; V gene: TRBV2; CDR3 protein: ASSRGGASAF
clone size: .; J gene: TRBJ1-1; V gene: TRBV7-6; CDR3 protein: ASSISTGSNTEAF
clone size: once; J gene: TRBJ1-2; V gene: TRBV18; CDR3 protein: ASSPSGLLGGYT
clone size: .; J gene: TRBJ2-6; V gene: TRBV19; CDR3 protein: ASRTGSGANVLT
clone size: .; J gene: TRBJ2-3; V gene: TRBV7-9; CDR3 protein: ASYGLDTDTQY
clone size: .; J gene: TRBJ2-7; V gene: TRBV28; CDR3 protein: ASSPGQGGEQY
clone size: .; J gene: TRBJ2-3; V gene: TRBV9; CDR3 protein: ASSPLAGGLTDTQY
clone size: .; J gene: TRBJ1-1; V gene: TRBV29-1; CDR3 protein: SAKNTEAF
clone size: .; J gene: TRBJ2-7; V gene: TRBV6-6; CDR3 protein: ASSYPTSEQY
clone size: .; J gene: TRBJ2-7; V gene: TRBV7-6; CDR3 protein: ASSPVGSGMVVQY
clone size: .; J gene: TRBJ2-7; V gene: TRBV7-7; CDR3 protein: ASSAIRELYEQY